Listed below are T cell receptor beta chains from one sample, sequenced in a study of cytomegalovirus exposure and HLA in healthy donors. Some clones are missing from TCRdb's copy, which holds only in-frame ones; the method was immunoSEQ multiplex PCR. The sample records roughly 78,000 clones, about two thirds being singletons. Sequencing input: PBMCs. These receptor sequences come from a man aged 25 to 45 in good health and CMV-seropositive. Each CDR3 is given with its conserved first and last residue. D genes are given only for firm matches.

d_gene: TRBD2
j_gene: TRBJ2-7
v_gene: TRBV7-6
CDR3aa: CASSLAMSGGGGSYEQYF

d_gene: -
j_gene: TRBJ2-7
v_gene: TRBV15
CDR3aa: CATSKKGASGEQYF

d_gene: -
j_gene: TRBJ2-1
v_gene: TRBV5-1
CDR3aa: CASSLLEETRYNEQFF

d_gene: TRBD1
j_gene: TRBJ2-1
v_gene: TRBV28
CDR3aa: CASSPGDRVGREQFF

d_gene: -
j_gene: TRBJ1-3
v_gene: TRBV29-1
CDR3aa: CSVAESSGNTIYF

d_gene: -
j_gene: TRBJ2-7
v_gene: TRBV4-3
CDR3aa: CASSQVAFRDNYEQYF

d_gene: -
j_gene: TRBJ2-1
v_gene: TRBV6-6
CDR3aa: CASSYGRREQFF

d_gene: TRBD2
j_gene: TRBJ2-1
v_gene: TRBV7-9
CDR3aa: CASSSISGASSYNEQFF

d_gene: -
j_gene: TRBJ1-5
v_gene: TRBV12-5
CDR3aa: CASGSYSGAEARNQPQHF

d_gene: -
j_gene: TRBJ1-3
v_gene: TRBV9
CDR3aa: CASSVAFRNSGNTIYF

d_gene: -
j_gene: TRBJ2-5
v_gene: TRBV6-5
CDR3aa: CASSWASQETQYF

d_gene: TRBD1
j_gene: TRBJ2-5
v_gene: TRBV4-1
CDR3aa: CASSQEQTGGYQETQYF

d_gene: -
j_gene: TRBJ1-4
v_gene: TRBV6-1
CDR3aa: CASSDSSGNEKLFF

d_gene: -
j_gene: TRBJ1-1
v_gene: TRBV12-5
CDR3aa: CASGFPKGGGNTEAFF

d_gene: TRBD1
j_gene: -
v_gene: TRBV19
CDR3aa: CASRGTGGYEQYF

d_gene: -
j_gene: TRBJ1-1
v_gene: TRBV28
CDR3aa: CASTPTGVWGAFF

d_gene: -
j_gene: TRBJ2-2
v_gene: TRBV4-1
CDR3aa: CASSPREIQDTGELFF

d_gene: -
j_gene: TRBJ2-3
v_gene: TRBV30
CDR3aa: CAWGRGRTDTQYF

d_gene: -
j_gene: TRBJ1-1
v_gene: TRBV10-1
CDR3aa: CASRIGENTEAFF

d_gene: -
j_gene: TRBJ2-1
v_gene: TRBV19
CDR3aa: CASSIGGRGFF

d_gene: -
j_gene: TRBJ2-5
v_gene: TRBV11-2
CDR3aa: CASSRPGGVETQYF

d_gene: TRBD1
j_gene: TRBJ1-1
v_gene: TRBV19
CDR3aa: CASSADRETEAFF

d_gene: TRBD2
j_gene: TRBJ2-5
v_gene: TRBV19
CDR3aa: CASSIGRGAIWETQYF

d_gene: TRBD2
j_gene: TRBJ2-7
v_gene: TRBV29-1
CDR3aa: CILAGESYEQYF